This T cell receptor beta chain stems from a study of cytomegalovirus exposure and HLA in healthy donors. On this clone itself: The antigen remains unidentified.

Findings and limits, study-wide: In a later analysis, productive TCRs from donors in an Asian-associated ancestry cluster reportedly carried fewer N-insertions than the cohort mean.

60 Vbeta and 13 Jbeta primers were used in PCR. TCRdb's copy holds only in-frame clones and misses some; the assay was immunoSEQ multiplex PCR. The sample lists more than 110,000 clones, 55% to 80% occurring once. The germline V gene encodes CDR1 MGHRA and CDR2 YSYEKL. There are 17 residues in the CDR3. Germline trimming cut 2 bases from V and 4 bases from J; bases unmatched to any gene: 9. This chain connects TRBV4-1 to TRBJ2-1, with TRBD1 identical over 9 bases. The TCR was taken from a woman aged 40 to 50 in good health and CMV-seronegative. The sequenced material came from PBMCs. The CDR3: CASSQQIRQGVYNEQFF. The CDR3 DNA reads as TGCGCCAGCAGCCAACAGATAAGACAGGGGGTATACAATGAGCAGTTCTTC.